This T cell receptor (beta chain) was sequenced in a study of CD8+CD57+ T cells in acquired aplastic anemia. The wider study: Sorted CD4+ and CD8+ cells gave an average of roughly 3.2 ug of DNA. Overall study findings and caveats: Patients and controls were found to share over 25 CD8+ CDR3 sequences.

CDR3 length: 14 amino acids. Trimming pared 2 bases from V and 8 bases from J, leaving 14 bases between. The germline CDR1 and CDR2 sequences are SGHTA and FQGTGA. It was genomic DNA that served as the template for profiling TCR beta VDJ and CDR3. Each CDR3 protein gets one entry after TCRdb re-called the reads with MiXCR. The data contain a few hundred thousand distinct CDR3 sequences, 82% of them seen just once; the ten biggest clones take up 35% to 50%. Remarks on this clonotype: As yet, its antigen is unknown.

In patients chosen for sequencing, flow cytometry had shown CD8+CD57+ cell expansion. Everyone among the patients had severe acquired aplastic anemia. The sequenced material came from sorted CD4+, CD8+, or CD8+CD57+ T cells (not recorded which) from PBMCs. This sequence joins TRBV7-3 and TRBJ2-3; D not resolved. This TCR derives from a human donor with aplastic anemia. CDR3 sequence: CASSLAASPVTQYF. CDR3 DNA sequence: TGTGCCAGCAGCTTAGCGGCAAGTCCCGTTACGCAGTATTTT.